The 5 T cell receptor beta chains below come from one sample, sequenced in a study of T cells in Graves' hyperthyroidism and ophthalmopathy. RNA transcripts served as the template for amplifying TCR beta CDR3 regions. An initial round of RT-PCR targeting the TCR CDR3 relied on the HTBI primer set. TCRdb re-analysed the multiplex PCR reads in MiXCR, keeping a single row per CDR3 protein. The repertoire holds 350,000 or so distinct CDR3 sequences, with over 15% as singletons. Material for sequencing was blood. Receptors were obtained from a woman in her fifties or sixties with Graves' hyperthyroidism.

This clonotype was seen at least ten times. The CDR3 nucleotides are TGTGCCAGCAGGCCGGGACAGCACACTGAAGCTTTCTTT. Its translation is CASRPGQHTEAFF. This rearrangement joins TRBV12-3 or TRBV12-4 to TRBJ1-1, with 7 bases that match TRBD1. The V and J ends lost 6 bases and 3 bases, in that order; junction bases with no gene match: 4. The CDR3 contains 13 residues.

This clonotype was observed a few times. The V call is TRBV10-2, the J call TRBJ2-2; no definite D call. The germline gives CDR1 WSHSY, CDR2 SAAADI. The V end lost 0 bases, the J end lost 5 bases, and 22 bases lay between the germline ends. There are 19 residues in the CDR3. CDR3: CASSESRDISPLWTGELFF. The CDR3 coding sequence is TGCGCCAGCAGTGAGTCGCGTGACATATCCCCTTTGTGGACCGGGGAGCTGTTTTTT.

In its sample, this clonotype was seen many times. The genes are TRBV12-3 or TRBV12-4 and TRBJ2-5, with a tentative D call TRBD2 (5 bases). The CDR3 is made up of 12 amino acids. Trimming removed 10 bases at V and 6 bases at J, with 15 bases between. This chain's CDR3 is CATSLGVQTQYF. The CDR3 DNA follows: TGTGCCACCTCACTAGGAGTGCAGACCCAGTACTTC.

V usage is TRBV7-9 and J usage is TRBJ1-2; D is possibly TRBD1 (5 bases). This CDR3 has 14 amino acids. V was pared by 4 bases and J by 0 bases, with 9 bases between. Germline loops: CDR1 SEHNR, CDR2 FQNEAQ (reference sequence). The CDR3 loop is CASSSDTANYGYTF. CDR3 bases: TGTGCCAGCAGCTCGGACACTGCTAACTATGGCTACACCTTC.

At least ten counts were recorded for this clonotype. This chain links TRBV6-6 with TRBJ2-7; no reliable D call. Germline V gene lookup returns CDR1 MNHNY and CDR2 SVGAGI (reference sequence). Trimming stripped 0 bases from V and 0 bases from J, with 6 bases between. This CDR3 has 14 residues. CDR3: CASSYSRPSYEQYV. The CDR3 DNA reads TGTGCCAGCAGTTACTCGAGACCCTCCTACGAGCAGTACGTC.